Below are 2 T cell receptor beta chains sequenced from a single sample in a study of cytomegalovirus exposure and HLA in healthy donors. The PCR had 60 Vbeta and 13 Jbeta primers. Data came from immunoSEQ multiplex PCR; TCRdb stores just in-frame clones and leaves some out. Of approximately 210,000 clones in the sample, approximately 86% are singletons; the top ten hold approximately 2%. Sample: PBMCs. These receptors all stem from a woman younger than 30 in good health and CMV-seronegative.

A word on this clone: The sample holds other DNA sequences that translate to the same CDR3. The chain joins TRBV4-1 to TRBJ1-6; no firm D call. The germline V and J ends were trimmed by 0 bases and 6 bases, with 9 bases remaining between them. Germline CDR1 is MGHRA and CDR2 is YSYEKL. The CDR3 loop spans 15 amino acids. This chain's CDR3 is CASSQERMGNSPLHF. CDR3 DNA sequence: TGCGCCAGCAGCCAAGAGAGGATGGGTAATTCACCCCTCCACTTT.

This clone was counted once. The sample has other DNA sequences that encode this CDR3 too. The gene calls are TRBV5-1 and TRBJ1-4, with a possible D match to TRBD1 (5 bases). The CDR3 has 14 residues. Germline lookup yields CDR1 SGHRS and CDR2 YFSETQ. V was pared by 0 bases and J by 7 bases, with 10 bases between. The CDR3 spells CASSLAGGGEKLFF. In nucleotides, the CDR3 is TGCGCCAGCAGCTTGGCCGGGGGTGGTGAAAAACTGTTTTTT.